The clone carrying this T cell receptor (beta chain) was counted many times. TCRdb passed the 5' RACE reads through MiXCR, listing each CDR3 protein once. The sample has about 160,000 distinct CDR3 sequences, about 17% seen once. This sample was taken from a study of CD8 T cells in ankylosing spondylitis. Germline V gene sequence: CDR1 DFQATT, CDR2 SNEGSKA (reference sequence). Trimming took 8 bases from V and 4 from J; bases not matched to a gene: 6. This CDR3 is built from 14 residues. The chain links TRBV20-1 to TRBJ2-2; 11 nucleotides align to TRBD2. The receptor was derived from a male donor with ankylosing spondylitis or in good health (not recorded which). The source material was blood, either unsorted or a sorted T cell fraction (not recorded which). The CDR3 bases are TGCAGTTTCCTAGCGGGAGGATCCACCGGGGAGCTGTTTTTT. Its protein product is CSFLAGGSTGELFF.